This T cell receptor beta chain comes out of a study of T cells after yellow fever vaccination. Study details: Some fractions had low cell numbers, and these were prepared with SMART-Seq v4 Ultra Low Input. Study-wide findings and caveats: A small share of clonotypes appeared in both CD4 and CD8 compartments.

V shed 5 bases and J shed 5 bases, with 10 bases lying between them. Germline V gene data show CDR1 as SGHRS and CDR2 as YFSETQ. The CDR3 covers 13 residues. This clonotype was seen ten or more times. What it recognizes is unknown. TCRdb re-derived calls from the 5' RACE reads in MiXCR, one entry per CDR3 protein. The data contain about 340,000 distinct CDR3 sequences, around 4.1% of them seen just once; the ten biggest clones take up 24%. Specimen: PBMCs, collected 5 days after the yellow fever booster vaccination. The receptor was isolated from a young man who received the YFV17D yellow fever vaccine. This sequence joins TRBV5-1 and TRBJ1-4, with D possibly being TRBD1 (6 bases). The CDR3: CASSEGQNEKLFF. The DNA for the CDR3 is TGCGCCAGCAGTGAAGGACAGAATGAAAAACTGTTTTTT.